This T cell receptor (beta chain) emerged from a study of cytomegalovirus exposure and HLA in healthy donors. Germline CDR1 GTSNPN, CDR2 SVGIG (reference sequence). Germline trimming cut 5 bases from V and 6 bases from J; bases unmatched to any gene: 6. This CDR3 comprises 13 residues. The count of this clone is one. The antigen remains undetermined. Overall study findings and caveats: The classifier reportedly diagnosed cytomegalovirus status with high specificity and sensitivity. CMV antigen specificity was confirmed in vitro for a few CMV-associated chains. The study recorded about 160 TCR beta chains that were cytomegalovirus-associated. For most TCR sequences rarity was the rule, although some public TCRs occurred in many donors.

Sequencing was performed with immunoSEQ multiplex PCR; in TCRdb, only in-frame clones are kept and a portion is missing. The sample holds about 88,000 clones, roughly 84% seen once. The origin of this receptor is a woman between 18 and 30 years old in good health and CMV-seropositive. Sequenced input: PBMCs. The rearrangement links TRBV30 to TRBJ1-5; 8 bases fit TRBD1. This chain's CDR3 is CAWGSGGSQPQHF. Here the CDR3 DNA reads TGTGCCTGGGGTTCAGGGGGCAGTCAGCCCCAGCATTTT.